The 15 T cell receptor beta chains below all came from one sample that was sequenced in a study of shared clonotypes between healthy human individuals. Naive CD8 cells were CD45RO-negative, positively selected for CCR7, excluding terminally differentiated effector memory CD45RA+ cells. Using immunoSEQ multiplex PCR, the repertoire was profiled, and TCRdb retains in-frame clones only, with some absent. The sample has 600,000 or so clones, roughly 95% seen once. Sequences were obtained from naive CD8+ T cells sorted from blood. These receptor sequences come from a woman aged 25-40 years in good health.

The rearrangement links TRBV10-3 to TRBJ1-5, with D perhaps matching TRBD1 (5 bases). The CDR3 is made up of 16 amino acids. Trimming cost V 0 bases and J 7 bases, with 16 bases left between them. Germline assignment: CDR1 ENHRY and CDR2 SYGVKD. CDR3 coding DNA: TGTGCCATCAGTGAGTCTGGTTTAAGGGGTGGACAGCCCCAGCATTTT. Encoded protein: CAISESGLRGGQPQHF.

The chain carries TRBV7-8 and TRBJ2-7; 8 positions agree with TRBD1. The CDR3 extends over 16 amino acids. The V segment lost 4 bases and the J segment 5 bases; nucleotides outside the gene matches: 13. In germline, CDR1 is SGHVS, CDR2 FQNEAQ. The CDR3 bases are TGTGCCAGCAGCTCCGGGACAGGCTCCCAGGTCCACGAGCAGTACTTC. Translated: CASSSGTGSQVHEQYF.

The chain is built from TRBV5-1 and TRBJ1-1; TRBD1 is a possible D gene (5 bases). V was clipped by 2 bases and J by 1 base, with 9 bases between them. Germline CDR1 SGHRS, CDR2 YFSETQ. This CDR3 has 14 amino acids. The CDR3 loop reads CASSFTGPNTEAFF. The CDR3 DNA is TGCGCCAGCAGCTTCACGGGGCCGAACACTGAAGCTTTCTTT.

This rearrangement joins TRBV5-6 to TRBJ1-1; 11 bases align to TRBD1. CDR3 length equals 16 residues. Per germline, CDR1 SGHDT and CDR2 YYEEEE. With V trimmed by 4 bases and J by 5 bases, 10 bases remained unmatched. This CDR3 is CASSLVPGTGGTEAFF. CDR3 in DNA: TGTGCCAGCAGCCTGGTACCCGGGACAGGGGGAACTGAAGCTTTCTTT.

The rearrangement joins TRBV6-6 to TRBJ2-7; tentative D call: TRBD2 (5 bases). Germline lookup yields CDR1 MNHNY and CDR2 SVGAGI (reference sequence). V lost 2 bases and J 4 bases, leaving 12 bases between the germline ends. The CDR3 is 14 residues long. The CDR3 DNA sequence: TGTGCCAGCAGTTACAGCGGAGAGGAATACGAGCAGTACTTC. Translating it yields CASSYSGEEYEQYF.

Points on this clone: In the same sample, other DNA sequences code for this CDR3. DNA for the CDR3: TGTGCCAGCAGTTTGGCAGGCACCTCCTACGAGCAGTACTTC. It yields the protein CASSLAGTSYEQYF. V gene TRBV28 combines with J gene TRBJ2-5; D remains unclear. The J call may be in error: the DNA end matches TRBJ2-7 better. CDR3 length equals 14 residues. CDR1 MDHEN and CDR2 SYDVKM come from the germline V gene.

The rearrangement links TRBV25-1 to TRBJ1-2; 8 bases map to TRBD1. With V trimmed by 6 bases and J by 4 bases, 7 bases remained unmatched. The CDR3 extends over 14 amino acids. Germline V gene lookup returns CDR1 MGHDK and CDR2 SYGVNS. As DNA, the CDR3 is TGTGCCAGCAGCCCAGGACAGGGCCTCTATGGCTACACCTTC. Residues: CASSPGQGLYGYTF.

The chain combines TRBV7-9 with TRBJ1-1, with D unresolved. The CDR3 length is 14 residues. Between the trimmed V and J ends, which lost 3 bases and 1 base, there was a span of 9 bases. Germline V gene lookup returns CDR1 SEHNR and CDR2 FQNEAQ (reference sequence). CDR3 bases: TGTGCCAGCAGCTTGACCGGGTGGAACACTGAAGCTTTCTTT. Encoded protein: CASSLTGWNTEAFF.

The chain is built from TRBV15 and TRBJ2-3; D ambiguous. CDR3 length: 13 amino acids. V was pared by 3 bases and J by 4 bases, with 8 bases between. Per the germline V gene, CDR1 is LNHNV and CDR2 is YYDKDF (reference sequence). CDR3 loop: CATSSLESDTQYF. The CDR3 DNA reads TGTGCCACCAGCAGTCTTGAATCAGATACGCAGTATTTT.

The V and J genes are TRBV7-9 and TRBJ2-7; perhaps TRBD1 as D (5 bases). The V end was cut by 5 bases, the J end by 0 bases, with 17 bases between. CDR1 is SEHNR and CDR2 is FQNEAQ in the germline V gene (reference sequence). This CDR3 region has 16 residues. The CDR3, as DNA: TGTGCCAGCAGCCCCCCTTCAGGCGACAGCTCCTACGAGCAGTACTTC. It specifies CASSPPSGDSSYEQYF.

This sequence joins TRBV6-1 and TRBJ2-1, with D perhaps matching TRBD1 (5 bases). V was pared by 6 bases and J by 6 bases, with 18 bases between. The germline gives CDR1 MNHNS, CDR2 SASEGT. This CDR3 has 15 residues. CDR3 DNA sequence: TGTGCCAGCAGATTGGGGCAAGAAGGGTTCAATGAGCAGTTCTTC. Its translation is CASRLGQEGFNEQFF.

The chain joins TRBV19 to TRBJ2-1; D ambiguous. The CDR3 loop spans 13 amino acids. The germline V gene has CDR1 LNHDA and CDR2 SQIVND (reference sequence). V lost 5 bases to trimming and J lost 6 bases, with 11 bases between them. CDR3 nucleotide sequence: TGTGCCAGTAGTTCAACGATCTTCAATGAGCAGTTCTTC. Translating it yields CASSSTIFNEQFF.

The V and J genes are TRBV29-1 and TRBJ2-3, with 7 positions matching TRBD1. Unmatched junction bases numbered 9, after V lost 7 bases and J lost 2 bases. Germline CDR1 SQVTM, CDR2 ANQGSEA. This CDR3 has 14 amino acids. The CDR3 coding sequence is TGCAGCGCGACGGACAGGAGCCTCACAGATACGCAGTATTTT. Its translation is CSATDRSLTDTQYF.

The V and J genes are TRBV19 and TRBJ2-1; D is unresolved. CDR3 size: 12 residues. V was cut by 0 bases and J by 9 bases, with 6 bases left in between. The germline CDR1 and CDR2 sequences are LNHDA and SQIVND (reference sequence). DNA of the CDR3: TGTGCCAGTAGTATAGATTGGAGTGAGCAGTTCTTC. As protein: CASSIDWSEQFF.

J is TRBJ2-1 and V is TRBV7-6; D gene uncertain. The V end lost 3 bases, the J end lost 8 bases, and 8 bases lay between the germline ends. CDR3 length: 12 amino acids. Per germline, CDR1 SGHVS and CDR2 FNYEAQ. The CDR3 protein is CASSLNFDEQFF. The CDR3 bases are TGTGCCAGCAGCTTGAACTTTGATGAGCAGTTCTTC.